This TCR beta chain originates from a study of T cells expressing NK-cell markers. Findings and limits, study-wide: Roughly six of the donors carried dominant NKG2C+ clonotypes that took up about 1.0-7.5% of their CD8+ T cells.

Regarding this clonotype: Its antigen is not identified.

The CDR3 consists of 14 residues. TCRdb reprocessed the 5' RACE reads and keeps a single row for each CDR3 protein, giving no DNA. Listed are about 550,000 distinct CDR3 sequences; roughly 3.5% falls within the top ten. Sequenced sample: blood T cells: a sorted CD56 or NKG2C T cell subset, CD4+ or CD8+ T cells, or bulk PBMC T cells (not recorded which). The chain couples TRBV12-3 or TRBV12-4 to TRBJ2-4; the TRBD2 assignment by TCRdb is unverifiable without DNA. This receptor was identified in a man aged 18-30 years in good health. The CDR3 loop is CASSLTSGQNIQYF.